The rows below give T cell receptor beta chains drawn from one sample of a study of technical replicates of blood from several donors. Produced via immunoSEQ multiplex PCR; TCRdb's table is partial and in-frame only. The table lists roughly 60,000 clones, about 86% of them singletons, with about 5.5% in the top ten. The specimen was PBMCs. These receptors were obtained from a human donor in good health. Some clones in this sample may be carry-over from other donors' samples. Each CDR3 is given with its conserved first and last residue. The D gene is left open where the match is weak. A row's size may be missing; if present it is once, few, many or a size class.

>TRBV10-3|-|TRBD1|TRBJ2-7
CAIRGDRVYEQYF
TGTGCCATCAGGGGAGACAGGGTCTACGAGCAGTACTTC
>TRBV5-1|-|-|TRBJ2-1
CASRGVYGGANEQFF
TGCGCCAGCCGTGGTGTTTATGGGGGGGCAAATGAGCAGTTCTTC
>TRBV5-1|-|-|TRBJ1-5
CASSLAGGDGQPQHF
TGCGCCAGCAGCTTGGCCGGAGGGGATGGTCAGCCCCAGCATTTT
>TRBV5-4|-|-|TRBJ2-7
CASSLPAATEQYF
TGTGCCAGCAGCTTGCCCGCAGCGACCGAGCAGTACTTC
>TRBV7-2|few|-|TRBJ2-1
CASSFYSSVGLYNEQFF
TGTGCCAGCAGCTTTTACAGTTCTGTGGGACTTTACAATGAGCAGTTCTTC
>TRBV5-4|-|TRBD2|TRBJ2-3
CASSLGVYGTSGGEDTQYF
TGTGCCAGCAGCTTGGGAGTTTACGGGACTAGCGGGGGAGAAGATACGCAGTATTTT
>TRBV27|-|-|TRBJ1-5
CASKPGGISNQPQHF
TGTGCCAGCAAGCCGGGGGGCATTAGCAATCAGCCCCAGCATTTT
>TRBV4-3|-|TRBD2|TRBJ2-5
CASSLGLAGQETQYF
TGCGCCAGCAGCCTGGGGCTAGCGGGGCAAGAGACCCAGTACTTC
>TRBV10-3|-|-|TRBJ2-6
CAISESSRGGANVLTF
TGTGCCATCAGTGAGTCAAGCCGGGGTGGGGCCAACGTCCTGACTTTC
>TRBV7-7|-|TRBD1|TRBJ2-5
CASSTGQGGQETQYF
TGTGCCAGCAGCACGGGACAGGGGGGCCAAGAGACCCAGTACTTC
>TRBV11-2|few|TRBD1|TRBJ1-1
CASSLGRGGSGNTEAFF
TGTGCCAGCAGCTTAGGCCGAGGGGGCTCCGGGAACACTGAAGCTTTCTTT
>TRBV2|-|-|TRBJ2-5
CAGTRSGTQYF
TGTGCCGGAACTAGATCGGGGACCCAGTACTTC
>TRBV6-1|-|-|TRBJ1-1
CASSLEAMNTEAFF
TGTGCCAGCAGTTTAGAGGCTATGAACACTGAAGCTTTCTTT
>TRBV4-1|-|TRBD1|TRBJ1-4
CASSQGDSFNEKLFF
TGCGCCAGCAGCCAGGGGGACAGTTTTAATGAAAAACTGTTTTTT
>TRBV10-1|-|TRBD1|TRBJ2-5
CASIPSRDRGQETQYF
TGCGCCAGCATCCCCTCTCGGGACAGGGGGCAAGAGACCCAGTACTTC
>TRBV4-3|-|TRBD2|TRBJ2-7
CASSQDRASGRNRVSYEQYF
TGCGCCAGCAGCCAAGATCGGGCTAGCGGGAGGAATCGCGTCTCCTACGAGCAGTACTTC
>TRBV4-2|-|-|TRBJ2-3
CASSRGLPSTDTQYF
TGTGCCAGCAGCCGAGGCCTCCCAAGCACAGATACGCAGTATTTT
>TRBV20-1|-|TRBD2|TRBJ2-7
CGGRAYEQYF
TGCGGCGGGAGGGCCTACGAGCAGTACTTC
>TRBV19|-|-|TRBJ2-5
CASGRETQYF
TGTGCCAGTGGTCGGGAGACCCAGTACTTC
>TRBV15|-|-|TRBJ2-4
CATSRDKGGAKNIQYF
TGTGCCACCAGCAGAGATAAAGGGGGAGCCAAAAACATTCAGTACTTC
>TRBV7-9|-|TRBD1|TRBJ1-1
CASSFTGANEAFF
TGTGCCAGCAGCTTCACAGGGGCGAATGAAGCTTTCTTT
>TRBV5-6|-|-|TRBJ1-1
CASTRRHHTEPGAFF
TGTGCCAGCACCCGGAGGCACCATACAGAGCCGGGGGCTTTCTTT
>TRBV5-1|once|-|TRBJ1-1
CASSFAENTEAFF
TGCGCCAGCAGCTTCGCAGAGAACACTGAAGCTTTCTTT
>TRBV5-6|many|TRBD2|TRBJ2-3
CASSLQAGTLTDTQYF
TGTGCCAGCAGCTTGCAAGCGGGGACCCTCACAGATACGCAGTATTTT
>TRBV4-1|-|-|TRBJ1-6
CASSQEPEFSGVSPLHF
TGCGCCAGCAGCCAAGAGCCAGAATTCTCAGGGGTCTCACCCCTCCACTTT
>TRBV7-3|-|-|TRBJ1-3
CASSFSRQSTIYF
TGTGCCAGCAGCTTTTCCCGACAGAGCACCATATATTTT
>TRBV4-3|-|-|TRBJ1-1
CASSQDPVGQLNTEAFF
TGCGCCAGCAGCCAAGATCCGGTGGGCCAGCTTAACACTGAAGCTTTCTTT
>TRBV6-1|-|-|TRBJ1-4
CASSGSRTTNEKLFF
TGTGCCAGCAGTGGAAGCCGAACAACTAATGAAAAACTGTTTTTT
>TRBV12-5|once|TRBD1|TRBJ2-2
CASGLVSKGAPDTGELFF
TGTGCTAGTGGTTTGGTAAGTAAGGGGGCGCCGGACACCGGGGAGCTGTTTTTT
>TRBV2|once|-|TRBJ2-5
CASRGEGTQYF
TGTGCCAGCAGGGGAGAGGGGACCCAGTACTTC
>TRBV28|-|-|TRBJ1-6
CASSSLRGNRNSPLHF
TGTGCCAGCAGTTCCCTTCGGGGGAATCGGAATTCACCCCTCCACTTT
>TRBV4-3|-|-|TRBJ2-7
CASSQASGGLEQYF
TGCGCCAGCAGCCAGGCCTCCGGGGGACTGGAGCAGTACTTC
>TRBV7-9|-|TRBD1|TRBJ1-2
CASSLVRQGSDGYTF
TGTGCCAGCAGCTTAGTTAGACAGGGATCCGATGGCTACACCTTC
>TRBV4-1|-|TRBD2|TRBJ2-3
CASSQVPAGGSDTQYF
TGCGCCAGCAGCCAAGTCCCAGCGGGAGGGTCGGATACGCAGTATTTT
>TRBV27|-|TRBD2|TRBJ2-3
CASSWTSGADTQYF
TGTGCCAGCAGCTGGACTAGCGGGGCAGATACGCAGTATTTT
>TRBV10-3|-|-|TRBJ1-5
CAISESFGNQPQHF
TGTGCCATCAGTGAGTCCTTTGGCAATCAGCCCCAGCATTTT
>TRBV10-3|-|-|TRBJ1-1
CAISEDRMNTEAFF
TGTGCCATCAGTGAGGACAGAATGAACACTGAAGCTTTCTTT
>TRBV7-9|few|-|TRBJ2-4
CASSRGTEAKNIQYF
TGTGCCAGCAGCCGCGGGACAGAAGCCAAAAACATTCAGTACTTC
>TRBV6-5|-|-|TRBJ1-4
CASSTTEDEKLFF
TGTGCCAGCAGTACCACAGAAGACGAAAAACTGTTTTTT
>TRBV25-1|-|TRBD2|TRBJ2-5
CASRTSGRLYQETQYF
TGTGCCAGCCGGACTAGCGGAAGACTTTACCAAGAGACCCAGTACTTC
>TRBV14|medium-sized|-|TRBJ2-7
CASSQRGIYEQYF
TGTGCCAGCAGCCAACGAGGGATCTACGAGCAGTACTTC
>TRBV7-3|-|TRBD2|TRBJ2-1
CASSLRPASGSLNNEQFF
TGTGCCAGCAGCTTACGGCCGGCTAGCGGGTCCTTGAACAATGAGCAGTTCTTC
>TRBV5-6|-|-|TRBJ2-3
CASSSIVWYQGTDTQYF
TGTGCCAGCAGCTCTATCGTGTGGTACCAGGGGACAGATACGCAGTATTTT
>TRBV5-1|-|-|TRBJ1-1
CASGQSNTEAFF
TGCGCCAGCGGACAGAGTAACACTGAAGCTTTCTTT